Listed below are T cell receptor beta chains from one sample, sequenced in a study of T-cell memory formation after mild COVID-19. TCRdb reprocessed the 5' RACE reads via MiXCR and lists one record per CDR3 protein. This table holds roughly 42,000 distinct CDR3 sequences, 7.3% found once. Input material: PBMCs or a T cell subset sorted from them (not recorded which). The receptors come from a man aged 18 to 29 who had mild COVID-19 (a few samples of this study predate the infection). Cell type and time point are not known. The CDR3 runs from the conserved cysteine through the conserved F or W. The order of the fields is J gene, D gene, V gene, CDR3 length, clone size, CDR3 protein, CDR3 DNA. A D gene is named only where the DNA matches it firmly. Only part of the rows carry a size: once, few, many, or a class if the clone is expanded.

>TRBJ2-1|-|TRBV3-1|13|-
CASSQWGAHEQFF
TGTGCCAGCAGCCAATGGGGGGCGCATGAGCAGTTCTTC
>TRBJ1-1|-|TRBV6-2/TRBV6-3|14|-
CASSYVGLGTEAFF
TGTGCCAGCAGTTACGTGGGGCTGGGCACTGAAGCTTTCTTT
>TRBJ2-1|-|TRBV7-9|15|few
CASSPQSISYNEQFF
TGTGCCAGCAGCCCACAGAGTATCTCCTACAATGAGCAGTTCTTC
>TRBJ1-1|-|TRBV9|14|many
CASSVGGDSAEAFF
TGTGCCAGCAGCGTAGGAGGGGATAGCGCTGAAGCTTTCTTT
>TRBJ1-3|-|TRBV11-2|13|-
CASSKNRDALLYF
TGTGCCAGCAGCAAAAACCGGGACGCACTCTTATATTTT
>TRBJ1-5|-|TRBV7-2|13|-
CASSAQISQPQHF
TGTGCCAGCAGCGCTCAGATCTCTCAGCCCCAGCATTTT
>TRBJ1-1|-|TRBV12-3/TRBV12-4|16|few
CASSLGQGLRVTEAFF
TGTGCCAGCAGTTTAGGGCAGGGGTTAAGGGTCACTGAAGCTTTCTTT
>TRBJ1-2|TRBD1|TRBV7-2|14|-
CASSLGQGGKGYTF
TGTGCCAGCAGCTTAGGACAGGGTGGTAAAGGCTACACCTTC
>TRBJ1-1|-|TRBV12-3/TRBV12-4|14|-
CASKIGRLNTEAFF
TGTGCCAGCAAGATAGGACGGCTGAACACTGAAGCTTTCTTT
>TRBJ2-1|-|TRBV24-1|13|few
CATSDPPFNEQFF
TGTGCCACCAGTGACCCGCCCTTCAATGAGCAGTTCTTC
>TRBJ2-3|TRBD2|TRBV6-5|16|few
CASSYSASGFEDTQYF
TGTGCCAGCAGTTACTCGGCTAGCGGCTTCGAAGATACGCAGTATTTT
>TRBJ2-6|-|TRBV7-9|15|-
CALSPRQAGANVLTF
TGTGCCCTCAGCCCACGACAGGCCGGGGCCAACGTCCTGACTTTC
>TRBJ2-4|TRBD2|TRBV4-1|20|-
CASSQLPRTSGLKSKNIQYF
TGCGCCAGCAGCCAACTCCCCCGGACTAGCGGGCTAAAATCCAAAAACATTCAGTACTTC
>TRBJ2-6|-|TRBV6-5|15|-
CASSFGISGANVLTF
TGTGCCAGCAGTTTCGGGATCTCTGGGGCCAACGTCCTGACTTTC
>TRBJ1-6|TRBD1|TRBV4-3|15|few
CASSQVAGGISPLHF
TGCGCCAGCAGCCAAGTTGCAGGGGGTATATCACCCCTCCACTTT
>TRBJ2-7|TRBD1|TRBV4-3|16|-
CASSPRAGTGVREQYF
TGCGCCAGCAGCCCTCGAGCCGGGACAGGGGTACGCGAGCAGTACTTC
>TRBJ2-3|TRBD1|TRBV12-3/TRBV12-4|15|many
CASSSDREAPYTQYF
TGTGCCAGCAGTTCGGACAGGGAGGCGCCTTATACGCAGTATTTT
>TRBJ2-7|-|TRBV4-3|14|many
CASSQEASSYEQYF
TGCGCCAGCAGCCAAGAAGCGTCCAGCTACGAGCAGTACTTC
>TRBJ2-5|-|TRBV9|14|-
CASSVAGYQETQYF
TGTGCCAGCAGCGTAGCGGGGTACCAAGAGACCCAGTACTTC
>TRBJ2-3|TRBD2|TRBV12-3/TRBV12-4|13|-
CASSQRGGDTQYF
TGTGCCAGCAGTCAGCGGGGAGGAGATACGCAGTATTTT
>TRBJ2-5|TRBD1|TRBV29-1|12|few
CSATGGKETQYF
TGCAGCGCCACAGGGGGCAAGGAGACCCAGTACTTC
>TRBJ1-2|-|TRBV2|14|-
CASSEQGSNYGYTF
TGTGCCAGCAGTGAGCAGGGTTCTAACTATGGCTACACCTTC
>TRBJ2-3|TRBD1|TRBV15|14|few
CATSRQGALDTQYF
TGTGCCACCAGCAGACAGGGGGCCCTTGATACGCAGTATTTT
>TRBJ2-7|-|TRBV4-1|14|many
CASSLRGGQYQQYF
TGCGCCAGCAGCCTTCGGGGGGGACAGTACCAGCAGTACTTC
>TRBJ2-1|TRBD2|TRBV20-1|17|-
CSARELAGGPGYNEQFF
TGCAGTGCTAGAGAACTAGCGGGGGGGCCGGGCTACAATGAGCAGTTCTTC
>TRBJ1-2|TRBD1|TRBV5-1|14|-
CASSSSGTGGGYTF
TGCGCCAGCAGCTCGTCCGGGACAGGGGGTGGCTACACCTTC
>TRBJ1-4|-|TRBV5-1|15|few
CASSTQGATNEKLFF
TGCGCCAGCAGCACGCAGGGTGCAACTAATGAAAAACTGTTTTTT
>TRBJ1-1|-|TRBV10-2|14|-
CASSDPGTNTEAFF
TGCGCCAGCAGTGACCCAGGAACAAACACTGAAGCTTTCTTT
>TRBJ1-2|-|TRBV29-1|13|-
CSVGAVADYGYTF
TGCAGCGTTGGGGCCGTGGCAGACTATGGCTACACCTTC
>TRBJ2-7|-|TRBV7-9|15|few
CASSLGGSPDPEQYF
TGTGCCAGCAGCTTAGGAGGCTCCCCGGATCCCGAGCAGTACTTC
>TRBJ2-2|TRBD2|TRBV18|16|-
CASSPPLAGVIGELFF
TGTGCCAGCTCACCGCCTCTAGCGGGGGTCATCGGGGAGCTGTTTTTT
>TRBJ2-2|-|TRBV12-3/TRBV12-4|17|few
CASSSRGTGADTGELFF
TGTGCCAGCAGCTCCCGAGGTACGGGGGCGGACACCGGGGAGCTGTTTTTT
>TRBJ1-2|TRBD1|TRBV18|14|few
CASSPEGQNYGYTF
TGTGCCAGCTCACCTGAGGGACAGAACTATGGCTACACCTTC
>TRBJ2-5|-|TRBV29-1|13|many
CSVEEARKETQYF
TGCAGCGTTGAAGAGGCTAGAAAAGAGACCCAGTACTTC
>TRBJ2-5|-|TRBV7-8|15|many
CASSWGAGRQETQYF
TGTGCCAGCAGCTGGGGGGCGGGGCGCCAAGAGACCCAGTACTTC
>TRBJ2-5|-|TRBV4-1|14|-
CASSRSGYQETQYF
TGCGCCAGCAGCCGTTCGGGTTACCAAGAGACCCAGTACTTC
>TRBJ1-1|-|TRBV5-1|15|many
CASSLDGPPITEAFF
TGCGCCAGCAGCTTGGATGGGCCGCCCATCACTGAAGCTTTCTTT
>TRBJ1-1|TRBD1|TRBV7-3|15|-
CASSLGPGGNTEAFF
TGTGCCAGCAGCTTAGGCCCAGGGGGCAACACTGAAGCCTTCTTT
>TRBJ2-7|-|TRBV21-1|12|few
CASGPKTYEQYF
TGTGCCAGCGGACCGAAGACCTACGAGCAGTACTTC
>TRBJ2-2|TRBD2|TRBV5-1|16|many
CASSFTFGLASGELFF
TGCGCCAGCAGCTTCACGTTCGGACTAGCTTCCGGGGAGCTGTTTTTT
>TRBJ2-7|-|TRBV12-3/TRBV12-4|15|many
CASRGDVLGGYEQYF
TGTGCCAGCAGGGGGGATGTTCTGGGGGGCTACGAGCAGTACTTC